This TCR beta chain was identified during a study of blood T cell repertoires in COVID-19. J was trimmed by 6 bases and V by 9 bases; bases with no gene match: 4. The germline gives CDR1 MNHEY, CDR2 SVGAGI. This CDR3 is built from 11 residues. Data came from immunoSEQ multiplex PCR; TCRdb stores just in-frame clones and leaves some out. The data show 450,000 to 500,000 clones, about nine tenths seen once. Sequencing input: PBMCs or T cells enriched from blood (not recorded which). V is TRBV6-5 and J is TRBJ2-7; 8 bases agree with TRBD1. The sequence was obtained from a woman in her sixties who had recovered from COVID-19. The CDR3 protein is CASTQGGEQYV. The CDR3 region has the DNA TGTGCCAGTACACAGGGGGGCGAGCAGTACGTC.